This T cell receptor (beta chain) originates from a study of blood T cell repertoires in COVID-19. As for the study in general: T cells, B-cell-depleted T cells, or PBMCs supplied cDNA or gDNA.

In the original processing: Estimates of nucleated cell counts were drawn from the amplification of reference gene primers. Assay used: immunoSEQ multiplex PCR; TCRdb lists only in-frame clones, some missing. That table gives V, J and clone size, and the DNA gave D and trimming. This table has approximately 150,000 clones, around 87% appearing once. Self-reported history from a screening survey and questionnaire set each donor's cohort. Within 2 weeks of study entry, exposed participants had contacted a PCR-confirmed or clinician-diagnosed COVID-19 case. Germline CDR1 and CDR2: SNHLY and FYNNEI. V shed 11 bases, J shed 2 bases, and the junction held 9 bases outside the gene matches. The CDR3 runs 13 residues. This clone is a singleton in its sample.

The V gene is TRBV2, the J gene TRBJ2-7; 7 positions match TRBD2. The sequence was obtained from a woman aged 40 to 50 who had been exposed to COVID-19. Sequencing input: PBMCs or T cells enriched from blood (not recorded which). CDR3 sequence reads: CAGGEQAAYEQYF. The CDR3 nucleotides are TGTGCCGGGGGGGAGCAGGCCGCCTACGAGCAGTACTTC.